This T cell receptor beta chain was observed in a study of vaccination effects on CD4 cells after COVID-19. Study information: Each culture well received about 1.8 million PBMC. These cells were then cultured in IMDM with roughly 9.8 IU/ml IL-2 and about 9.9 ug/ml peptides. Broader study findings: No early post-infection timepoints were available in the study, which also included few convalescent patients.

Germline-derived CDR1 and CDR2 are ENHRY and SYGVKD. This CDR3 has 14 amino acids. V was pared by 8 bases and J by 1 base, with 2 bases of the junction left unmatched. After roughly 11 days in culture, the CD4+ T cells were isolated. Nucleocapsid antibodies stayed negative before and after vaccination, showing no earlier SARS-CoV-2 infection. On day 3 and again on day 7, half the medium was replaced with IL-2 medium. Profiling relied on immunoSEQ multiplex PCR, and the TCRdb table lists in-frame clones only, not all of them. The sample holds tens of thousands of clones, 68% seen once. Concerning this clone itself: Its specificity is not known.

The V gene is TRBV10-3, the J gene TRBJ2-2, with 9 bases that match TRBD1. Specimen: CD4+ T cells from PBMCs cultured without peptide, collected before COVID-19 vaccination. The receptor comes from a human donor who received a COVID-19 vaccine. CDR3 region: CAIRQGGNTGELFF. CDR3 coding DNA: TGTGCCATCCGACAGGGGGGGAACACCGGGGAGCTGTTTTTT.